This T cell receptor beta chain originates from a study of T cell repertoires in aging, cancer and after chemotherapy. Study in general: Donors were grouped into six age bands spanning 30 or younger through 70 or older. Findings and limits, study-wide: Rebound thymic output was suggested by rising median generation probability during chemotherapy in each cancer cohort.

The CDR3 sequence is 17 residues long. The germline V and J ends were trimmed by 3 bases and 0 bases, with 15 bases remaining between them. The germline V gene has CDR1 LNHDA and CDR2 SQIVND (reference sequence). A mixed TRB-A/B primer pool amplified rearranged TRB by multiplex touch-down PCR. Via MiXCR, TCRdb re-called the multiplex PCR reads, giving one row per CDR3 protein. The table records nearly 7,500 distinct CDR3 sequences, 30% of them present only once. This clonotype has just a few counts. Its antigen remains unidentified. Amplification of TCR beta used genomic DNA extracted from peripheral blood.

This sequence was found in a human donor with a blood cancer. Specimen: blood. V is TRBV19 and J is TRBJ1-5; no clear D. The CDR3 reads CASSMQRTTNSNQPQHF. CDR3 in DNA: TGTGCCAGTAGTATGCAGAGAACTACTAATAGCAATCAGCCCCAGCATTTT. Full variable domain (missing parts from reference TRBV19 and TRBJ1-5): DGGITQSPKYLFRKEGQNVTLSCEQNLNHDAMYWYRQDPGQGLRLIYYSQIVNDFQKGDIAEGYSVSREKKESFPLTVTSAQKNPTAFYLCASSMQRTTNSNQPQHFGDGTRLSIL.